Reported below is one T cell receptor beta chain. The antigen remains undetermined. The data derive from a study of cytomegalovirus exposure and HLA in healthy donors. The trim removed 0 bases at V and 7 bases at J, leaving 4 bases unmatched. This CDR3 is built from 13 residues. Germline CDR1 is GTSNPN and CDR2 is SVGIG (reference sequence). Findings of the study overall: The number of N-insertions in an Asian-associated ancestry cluster was reportedly below the roughly 670-donor mean in a later analysis. In a later analysis, at a false discovery rate of 0.05, fewer than 20,000 TCR beta sequences were associated with HLA alleles.

A multiplex PCR was run with 60 Vbeta primers and 13 Jbeta primers. Assay used: immunoSEQ multiplex PCR; TCRdb lists only in-frame clones, some missing. The sample comprises around 140,000 clones, 75% to 80% of which are singletons, and around 1% rests with the top ten. The clonotype comes from a male donor in good health and CMV-seronegative. The sample was PBMCs. The chain employs TRBV30 and TRBJ1-2, with 8 positions matching TRBD1. The CDR3 DNA sequence: TGTGCCTGGAGTGTACAGGGGGGCAGTGGCTACACCTTC. This translates into CAWSVQGGSGYTF.